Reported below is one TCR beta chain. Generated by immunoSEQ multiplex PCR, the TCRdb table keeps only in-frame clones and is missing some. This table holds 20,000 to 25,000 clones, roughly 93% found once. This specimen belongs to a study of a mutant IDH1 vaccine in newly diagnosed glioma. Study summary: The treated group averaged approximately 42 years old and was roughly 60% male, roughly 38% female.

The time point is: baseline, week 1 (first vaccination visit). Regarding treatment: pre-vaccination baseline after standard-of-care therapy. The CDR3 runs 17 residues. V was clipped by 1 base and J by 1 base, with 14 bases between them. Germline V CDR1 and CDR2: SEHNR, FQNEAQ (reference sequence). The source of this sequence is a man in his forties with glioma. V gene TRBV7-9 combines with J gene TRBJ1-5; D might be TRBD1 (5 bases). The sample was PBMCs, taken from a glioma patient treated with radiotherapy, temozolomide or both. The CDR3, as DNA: TGTGCCAGCAGCTTAGGGGTAGGGGCAGTAAGCAATCAGCCCCAGCATTTT. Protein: CASSLGVGAVSNQPQHF.